This passage covers 29 T cell receptor beta chains from one sample sequenced in a study of blood T cell repertoires in COVID-19 (dated by TCRdb to the early 2020s). Receptor libraries were prepared by the immunoSEQ multiplex PCR assay. This immuneACCESS table, as held by TCRdb, lists in-frame sequences with V and J called but not all clones. Of the missing ones, under half trace to an unresolved V gene in checked studies; the others have no known cause. In all, the sample holds 110,000 to 150,000 clones, and around 84% of those were seen once. Around 5% of the sample belongs to the ten largest clones. The specimen was peripheral blood. Receptor source: a human donor in a cohort sampled during active COVID-19.

The chain combines TRBV19 with TRBJ1-5, with 9 bases fitting TRBD1. The CDR3 loop spans 14 amino acids. The V segment lost 6 bases and the J segment 5 bases; nucleotides outside the gene matches: 5. Germline assignment: CDR1 LNHDA and CDR2 SQIVND (reference sequence). CDR3 region: CASRLGTGHQPQHF. The CDR3 DNA reads as TGTGCCAGTAGACTGGGGACAGGGCATCAGCCCCAGCATTTT. The full variable domain, in which reference TRBV19 and TRBJ1-5 provide the parts outside the CDR3, is DGGITQSPKYLFRKEGQNVTLSCEQNLNHDAMYWYRQDPGQGLRLIYYSQIVNDFQKGDIAEGYSVSREKKESFPLTVTSAQKNPTAFYLCASRLGTGHQPQHFGDGTRLSIL.

Of note for this clone: The sample carries other DNA sequences with the same CDR3. The rearrangement links TRBV27 to TRBJ2-7, with TRBD1 matching 8 bases. Germline assignment: CDR1 MNHEY and CDR2 SMNVEV (reference sequence). The CDR3 runs 16 residues. J gave up 1 base and V 0 bases, and 5 bases lay outside the gene matches. This chain's CDR3 is CASSLSGQGSSYEQYF. The CDR3 region has the DNA TGTGCCAGCAGTTTATCTGGACAGGGATCTTCCTACGAGCAGTACTTC.

This sequence joins TRBV30 and TRBJ2-5; the D gene is possibly TRBD1 (7 bases). Trimming left V 8 bases short and J 7 bases short, with 17 bases between. Per the germline V gene, CDR1 is GTSNPN and CDR2 is SVGIG (reference sequence). This CDR3 spans 12 amino acids. DNA for the CDR3: TGTGCCCGGGGACAGTTCGGGGGGACCCAGTACTTC. Translating gives CARGQFGGTQYF.

The chain couples TRBV27 to TRBJ1-6, with D possibly TRBD1 on 6 matching bases. The V end was cut by 0 bases, the J end by 7 bases, with 10 bases between. Germline CDR1 reads MNHEY; CDR2 reads SMNVEV (reference sequence). The CDR3 sequence is 15 residues long. CDR3 loop: CASSLSSQGNSPLHF. In DNA, the CDR3 is TGTGCCAGCAGTTTATCGAGTCAGGGGAATTCACCCCTCCACTTT.

The gene calls are TRBV7-9 and TRBJ2-3; 10 bases are shared with TRBD2. Germline CDR1 reads SEHNR; CDR2 reads FQNEAQ (reference sequence). Trimming took 5 bases from V and 4 from J; bases not matched to a gene: 9. The CDR3 loop spans 16 amino acids. CDR3 sequence: CASSQRLAGRADTQYF. CDR3 in DNA: TGTGCCAGCAGCCAAAGACTAGCGGGCAGGGCAGATACGCAGTATTTT.

The CDR3 coding sequence is TGTGCCAGCAGGCAACAGACTAACTATGGCTACACCTTC. Translated, it gives CASRQQTNYGYTF. V usage is TRBV28 and J usage is TRBJ1-2; D gene uncertain. The ends were cut back, 6 bases at V and 0 bases at J, with 8 bases in the middle. Germline V gives CDR1 MDHEN, CDR2 SYDVKM. This CDR3 is 13 amino acids long.

The chain joins TRBV5-1 to TRBJ1-6, with D uncertain. From germline, CDR1 is SGHRS and CDR2 YFSETQ. The V gene lost 0 bases and the J gene lost 0 bases, with 10 bases spanning the gap. The CDR3 has 17 residues. The DNA of the CDR3 is TGCGCCAGCAGCTTGGCCGGGATGAGCTCCTATAATTCACCCCTCCACTTT. This sequence encodes CASSLAGMSSYNSPLHF.

The V and J genes are TRBV2 and TRBJ2-3, with D perhaps TRBD1 (6 bases). Germline CDR1 SNHLY, CDR2 FYNNEI. The CDR3 is 16 amino acids. V was cut by 4 bases and J by 2 bases, with 16 bases left in between. CDR3 bases: TGTGCCAGCAGTGGCCCGGGTGGGGGCACCACAGATACGCAGTATTTT. It encodes CASSGPGGGTTDTQYF.

The chain is built from TRBV15 and TRBJ2-3, with 9 bases lining up with TRBD2. Losses at the gene ends were 5 bases for V and 3 bases for J; bases not matched to a gene: 6. Germline V lookup: CDR1 LNHNV, CDR2 YYDKDF (reference sequence). The CDR3 is made up of 15 amino acids. The CDR3 region is CATSSAGGGTDTQYF. The CDR3 DNA sequence: TGTGCCACCAGCTCAGCGGGGGGAGGGACAGATACGCAGTATTTT.

The J gene is TRBJ2-3, the V gene TRBV7-2, with D tentatively TRBD1 (5 bases). V was cut by 1 base and J by 6 bases, with 11 bases left in between. CDR1 and CDR2 (germline): SGHTA, FQGNSA. This CDR3 is 14 amino acids long. The CDR3 nucleotides are TGTGCCAGCAGCTTAGTCAGGGCAGGGGATACGCAGTATTTT. Residues: CASSLVRAGDTQYF.

This chain connects TRBV9 to TRBJ2-3; D ambiguous. V lost 4 bases and J lost 2, with 17 bases in between. Germline-derived CDR1 and CDR2 are SGDLS and YYNGEE. CDR3 length: 16 amino acids. CDR3 in amino acids: CASSPTGERFTDTQYF. CDR3 DNA: TGTGCCAGCAGCCCGACGGGTGAGCGCTTCACAGATACGCAGTATTTT.

The chain links TRBV20-1 to TRBJ2-1, with D tentatively TRBD1 (6 bases). From germline, CDR1 is DFQATT and CDR2 SNEGSKA (reference sequence). The ends were cut back, 5 bases at V and 8 bases at J, with 10 bases in the middle. The CDR3 has 11 amino acids. The CDR3 reads CSASRGDEQFF. For the CDR3, the DNA is TGCAGTGCTTCCAGGGGTGATGAGCAGTTCTTC.

This clone was counted between two and nine times. This chain joins TRBV28 and TRBJ2-1; 7 bases line up with TRBD1. Trimming at V came to 6 bases and at J to 5 bases, leaving 10 bases not matched to a gene. Germline-derived CDR1 and CDR2 are MDHEN and SYDVKM. There are 15 residues in the CDR3. The CDR3 nucleotides read TGTGCCAGCAGAACCCCGGGCAGGGGGAACAATGAGCAGTTCTTC. Protein product: CASRTPGRGNNEQFF. The full variable domain, its missing parts supplied by reference TRBV28 and TRBJ2-1, is DVKVTQSSRYLVKRTGEKVFLECVQDMDHENMFWYRQDPGLGLRLIYFSYDVKMKEKGDIPEGYSVSREKKERFSLILESASTNQTSMYLCASRTPGRGNNEQFFGPGTRLTVL.

The chain recombines TRBV7-3 with TRBJ2-1; maybe TRBD2 (6 bases). Germline V lookup: CDR1 SGHTA, CDR2 FQGTGA. The CDR3 length is 15 residues. V was clipped by 4 bases and J by 6 bases, with 16 bases between them. CDR3: CASSSDSGTGNEQFF. CDR3 DNA sequence: TGTGCCAGCAGCTCCGATTCCGGGACTGGCAATGAGCAGTTCTTC.

The chain carries TRBV15 and TRBJ2-4, with D possibly TRBD2 on 5 matching bases. The CDR3 covers 17 residues. Per the germline V gene, CDR1 is LNHNV and CDR2 is YYDKDF (reference sequence). Deletions cut 0 bases from V and 10 bases from J, with 22 bases between. CDR3 amino acids: CATSRDPGGQARGIQYF. CDR3 sequence (DNA): TGTGCCACCAGCAGAGATCCCGGCGGGCAGGCTCGCGGAATTCAGTACTTC.

The rearrangement joins TRBV7-9 to TRBJ2-2, with a possible D match to TRBD1 (6 bases). The CDR3 extends over 15 amino acids. The germline CDR1 and CDR2 sequences are SEHNR and FQNEAQ (reference sequence). Trimming shortened V by 5 bases and J by 1 base, and 11 bases separated the two germline ends. The CDR3 sequence is CASSTSTGNTGELFF. CDR3 coding DNA: TGTGCCAGCAGCACATCGACAGGGAACACCGGGGAGCTGTTTTTT.

This clone has a single count. V is TRBV30 and J is TRBJ2-1, with unresolved D. The V end was cut by 3 bases, the J end by 10 bases, with 13 bases between. Per the germline V gene, CDR1 is GTSNPN and CDR2 is SVGIG (reference sequence). The CDR3 has 12 amino acids. CDR3 nucleotide sequence: TGTGCCTGGAGAGGTCCTACCAGGGAGCAGTTCTTC. Amino acid sequence: CAWRGPTREQFF.

In this sample, this clone turned up once. The V and J genes are TRBV6-5 and TRBJ2-7; the match to TRBD1 covers 12 bases. The germline V gene encodes CDR1 MNHEY and CDR2 SVGAGI. V lost 7 bases to trimming and J lost 6 bases; unmatched junction nucleotides: 10. This CDR3 comprises 15 residues. The CDR3 loop is CASNTGGTGGTEQYF. CDR3 nucleotides: TGTGCCAGCAATACGGGAGGGACAGGGGGCACCGAGCAGTACTTC.

Regarding this clone: The sample carries other DNA sequences with the same CDR3. The chain carries TRBV7-8 and TRBJ1-5; D perhaps matches TRBD1 (5 bases). This CDR3 spans 14 amino acids. V lost 2 bases and J lost 3, with 8 bases in between. The germline gives CDR1 SGHVS, CDR2 FQNEAQ. CDR3 loop: CASSLRQINQPQHF. The CDR3 bases are TGTGCCAGCAGCTTACGACAGATCAATCAGCCCCAGCATTTT. The complete variable domain, with remaining parts taken from reference TRBV7-8 and TRBJ1-5, reads GAGVSQSPRYKVAKRGQDVALRCDPISGHVSLFWYQQALGQGPEFLTYFQNEAQLDKSGLPSDRFFAERPEGSVSTLKIQRTQQEDSAVYLCASSLRQINQPQHFGDGTRLSIL.

The chain joins TRBV7-2 to TRBJ2-1; 11 nucleotides align to TRBD2. There are 15 residues in the CDR3. Germline V CDR1 and CDR2: SGHTA, FQGNSA. The V and J ends lost 5 bases and 0 bases, in that order; junction bases with no gene match: 0. CDR3 loop: CASSGLAGSYNEQFF. In nucleotides, the CDR3 is TGTGCCAGCAGCGGACTAGCGGGCTCCTACAATGAGCAGTTCTTC. The whole variable domain, filled in from reference TRBV7-2 and TRBJ2-1, reads GAGVSQSPSNKVTEKGKDVELRCDPISGHTALYWYRQSLGQGLEFLIYFQGNSAPDKSGLPSDRFSAERTGGSVSTLTIQRTQQEDSAVYLCASSGLAGSYNEQFFGPGTRLTVL.

The CDR3 bases are TGTGCCAGCAGCTCTTCGGGAGGTAGAGCCAAAAACATTCAGTACTTC. Translation gives CASSSSGGRAKNIQYF. The chain has TRBV11-1 and TRBJ2-4; 7 nucleotides agree with TRBD2. This CDR3 has 16 residues. In germline, CDR1 is SGHAT, CDR2 FQDESV (reference sequence). The ends lost 4 bases at V and 0 bases at J; junction bases unmatched: 6.

The chain couples TRBV28 to TRBJ2-7; tentative D call: TRBD2 (6 bases). The germline V and J ends were trimmed by 4 bases and 5 bases, with 15 bases remaining between them. Germline CDR1 reads MDHEN; CDR2 reads SYDVKM. The CDR3 sequence is 14 residues long. The DNA of the CDR3 is TGTGCCAGCAGTTCTCCGGGGACTCTCCACGAGCAGTACTTC. Residues: CASSSPGTLHEQYF.

The chain joins TRBV2 to TRBJ1-2; possible D gene TRBD1, 6 bases. V was clipped by 0 bases and J by 4 bases, with 15 bases between them. This CDR3 spans 16 amino acids. In germline, CDR1 is SNHLY, CDR2 FYNNEI. The CDR3 sequence: CASSEALRRGGYGYTF. DNA for the CDR3: TGTGCCAGCAGTGAAGCGCTTCGGAGGGGGGGCTATGGCTACACCTTC.

This chain uses TRBV7-2 with TRBJ1-1; tentatively, D is TRBD1 (6 bases). Trimming took 4 bases from V and 4 from J, leaving 16 bases between them. The length of the CDR3 is 15 residues. The V gene's germline CDR1 is SGHTA and CDR2 FQGNSA. DNA for the CDR3: TGTGCCAGCAGCTCCTTTCAGGGGCGAGGCACTGAAGCTTTCTTT. This encodes CASSSFQGRGTEAFF. The whole variable domain, filled in from reference TRBV7-2 and TRBJ1-1, reads GAGVSQSPSNKVTEKGKDVELRCDPISGHTALYWYRQSLGQGLEFLIYFQGNSAPDKSGLPSDRFSAERTGGSVSTLTIQRTQQEDSAVYLCASSSFQGRGTEAFFGQGTRLTVV.

The chain combines TRBV11-2 with TRBJ2-2; D perhaps matches TRBD2 (6 bases). The length of the CDR3 is 15 residues. Trimming left V 5 bases short and J 5 bases short, with 15 bases between. Germline CDR1 is SGHAT and CDR2 is FQNNGV. CDR3: CASSRGTVITGELFF. The CDR3 DNA sequence: TGTGCCAGCAGCCGGGGGACTGTCATAACCGGGGAGCTGTTTTTT.

V usage is TRBV6-5 and J usage is TRBJ2-5; TRBD2 aligns across 11 bases. CDR3 length: 16 residues. Looked up from germline, CDR1 is MNHEY and CDR2 is SVGAGI. V lost 1 base and J lost 7; bases outside the gene matches: 8. CDR3 coding DNA: TGTGCCAGCAGTTACTTTAGCGGGGGGGCCCAGGGGACCCAGTACTTC. This translates into CASSYFSGGAQGTQYF.

V gene TRBV30 combines with J gene TRBJ1-2, with a tentative D call TRBD1 (6 bases). The ends were cut back, 2 bases at V and 2 bases at J, with 12 bases in the middle. Germline CDR1 GTSNPN, CDR2 SVGIG (reference sequence). CDR3 size: 14 residues. CDR3 bases: TGTGCCTGGAGTTCCCCCCAGGGGAACTATGGCTACACCTTC. Translation gives CAWSSPQGNYGYTF. The full variable domain, rest sourced from reference TRBV30 and TRBJ1-2, is SQTIHQWPATLVQPVGSPLSLECTVEGTSNPNLYWYRQAAGRGLQLLFYSVGIGQISSEVPQNLSASRPQDRQFILSSKKLLLSDSGFYLCAWSSPQGNYGYTFGSGTRLTVV.

The J gene is TRBJ2-5, the V gene TRBV30; TRBD1 is a possible D gene (6 bases). Trimming left V 0 bases short and J 4 bases short, with 15 bases between. This CDR3 comprises 15 residues. CDR1 GTSNPN and CDR2 SVGIG come from the germline V gene (reference sequence). The CDR3 DNA reads as TGTGCCTGGAGTGTAGGGACACAAGTTGCAGAGACCCAGTACTTC. Its protein product is CAWSVGTQVAETQYF. The full variable domain, with the rest looked up from reference TRBV30 and TRBJ2-5, is SQTIHQWPATLVQPVGSPLSLECTVEGTSNPNLYWYRQAAGRGLQLLFYSVGIGQISSEVPQNLSASRPQDRQFILSSKKLLLSDSGFYLCAWSVGTQVAETQYFGPGTRLLVL.

The V call is TRBV6-6, the J call TRBJ2-7, with TRBD2 matching 10 bases. Germline CDR1 is MNHNY and CDR2 is SVGAGI (reference sequence). J was trimmed by 2 bases and V by 2 bases; bases with no gene match: 6. This CDR3 contains 16 residues. The CDR3: CASSYPVAGGAYEQYF. DNA of the CDR3: TGTGCCAGCAGTTACCCTGTAGCGGGAGGAGCCTACGAGCAGTACTTC.